A single sample is the source of the 11 T cell receptor beta chains below, sequenced in a study of blood T cell repertoires in COVID-19 (TCRdb year 2020). The library came from the immunoSEQ multiplex PCR assay. TCRdb carries this immuneACCESS record with in-frame sequences only. Its versions omit some clonotypes, under half of them owing to an unresolved V gene in the studies checked, with the rest unexplained. The sample has about 330,000 clones on record, roughly nine tenths of them singletons. 4.5% to 7% of the sample goes to the ten largest clones. What was sequenced was PBMCs or T cells enriched from blood (not recorded which). These receptors were taken from a woman aged 25 to 39 who had recovered from COVID-19.

The chain recombines TRBV5-6 with TRBJ2-2; possibly TRBD2 for D (5 bases). Germline CDR1 and CDR2: SGHDT and YYEEEE. Trimming took 0 bases from V and 6 from J, leaving 9 bases between them. This CDR3 comprises 14 residues. The DNA of the CDR3 is TGTGCCAGCAGCTTGGATTACGGGGCCGGGGAGCTGTTTTTT. It is translated as CASSLDYGAGELFF.

The V gene is TRBV3-1 (or the pseudogene TRBV3-2), the J gene TRBJ2-7; 12 bases are shared with TRBD1. V dropped 5 bases and J dropped 6; count of bases not matched to a gene: 5. The germline V gene encodes CDR1 LGHDT and CDR2 YNNKEL (reference sequence). CDR3 length: 14 amino acids. CDR3 sequence reads: CASSTGTGGLEQYF. The CDR3 coding sequence is TGTGCCAGCAGCACCGGGACAGGGGGCCTCGAGCAGTACTTC.

A single count supports this clone. The rearrangement links TRBV5-4 to TRBJ2-1; 11 nucleotides align to TRBD2. V gave up 3 bases and J gave up 4 bases; unmatched junction bases: 6. The CDR3 contains 16 residues. CDR1 SGHNT and CDR2 YYREEE come from the germline V gene (reference sequence). The chain's CDR3 is CASSSGTSGIYNEQFF. DNA of the CDR3: TGTGCCAGCAGCTCCGGGACTAGCGGAATATACAATGAGCAGTTCTTC.

This chain uses TRBV4-1 with TRBJ2-1; D is possibly TRBD2 (6 bases). V was clipped by 0 bases and J by 7 bases, with 13 bases between them. Germline V gene data show CDR1 as MGHRA and CDR2 as YSYEKL. The CDR3 is made up of 15 amino acids. The CDR3 reads CASSQDGGAGNEQFF. The CDR3 DNA sequence: TGCGCCAGCAGCCAAGATGGAGGGGCGGGGAATGAGCAGTTCTTC.

V usage is TRBV9 and J usage is TRBJ2-1; D not resolved. The CDR3 runs 15 residues. Germline V gene lookup returns CDR1 SGDLS and CDR2 YYNGEE. V was cut by 2 bases and J by 0 bases, with 9 bases left in between. CDR3 bases: TGTGCCAGCAGCGTGGCTGCTAGCTCCTACAATGAGCAGTTCTTC. It specifies CASSVAASSYNEQFF.

The V gene is TRBV30, the J gene TRBJ1-2; maybe TRBD1 (5 bases). The CDR3 spans 13 residues. Germline assignment: CDR1 GTSNPN and CDR2 SVGIG (reference sequence). V was cut by 0 bases and J by 7 bases, with 12 bases left in between. The CDR3 coding sequence is TGTGCCTGGAGTGTATCCCGACAGAGTGGCTACACCTTC. Translation: CAWSVSRQSGYTF.

The V and J genes are TRBV7-9 and TRBJ2-2; 7 bases match TRBD1. The CDR3 extends over 15 amino acids. V lost 5 bases and J lost 5; bases outside the gene matches: 8. The germline gives CDR1 SEHNR, CDR2 FQNEAQ (reference sequence). The CDR3 DNA reads TGTGCCAGCAGCGGAACAGGGGTGGGGACCGGGGAGCTGTTTTTT. Its protein product is CASSGTGVGTGELFF.

This sequence joins TRBV28 and TRBJ1-4; TRBD1 is a possible D gene (5 bases). This CDR3 contains 20 residues. The germline CDR1 and CDR2 sequences are MDHEN and SYDVKM. V shed 7 bases and J shed 7 bases, with 34 bases lying between them. The DNA of the CDR3 is TGTGCCAGCAACCTGCCCGGATCCAGGGCGAGGCCGGACCCGGCTGAAAAACTGTTTTTT. It yields the protein CASNLPGSRARPDPAEKLFF.

The chain links TRBV18 to TRBJ1-1; possible D gene TRBD1, 5 bases. V lost 5 bases and J 0 bases, leaving 16 bases between the germline ends. The germline V gene has CDR1 KGHSH and CDR2 LQKENI. The CDR3 is made up of 16 amino acids. DNA of the CDR3: TGTGCCAGCTCATCCTTCGACAGAACCTTGAACACTGAAGCTTTCTTT. This sequence encodes CASSSFDRTLNTEAFF.

The table lists this clone with a few counts. The V call is TRBV28, the J call TRBJ2-2; D remains unclear. The CDR3 sequence is 14 residues long. V was trimmed by 6 bases and J by 3 bases, leaving 11 bases between them. CDR1 is MDHEN and CDR2 is SYDVKM in the germline V gene. The CDR3 region is CASRGTAYTGELFF. DNA for the CDR3: TGTGCCAGCAGAGGTACAGCCTACACCGGGGAGCTGTTTTTT.

The rearrangement links TRBV6-5 to TRBJ2-2, with a tentative D call TRBD2 (6 bases). V dropped 4 bases and J dropped 8 bases, with 14 bases sitting between them. Germline CDR1 MNHEY, CDR2 SVGAGI. The CDR3 sequence is 14 residues long. CDR3 protein: CASSWSIGGGELFF. The CDR3 DNA reads as TGTGCCAGCAGTTGGTCCATTGGAGGGGGGGAGCTGTTTTTT.